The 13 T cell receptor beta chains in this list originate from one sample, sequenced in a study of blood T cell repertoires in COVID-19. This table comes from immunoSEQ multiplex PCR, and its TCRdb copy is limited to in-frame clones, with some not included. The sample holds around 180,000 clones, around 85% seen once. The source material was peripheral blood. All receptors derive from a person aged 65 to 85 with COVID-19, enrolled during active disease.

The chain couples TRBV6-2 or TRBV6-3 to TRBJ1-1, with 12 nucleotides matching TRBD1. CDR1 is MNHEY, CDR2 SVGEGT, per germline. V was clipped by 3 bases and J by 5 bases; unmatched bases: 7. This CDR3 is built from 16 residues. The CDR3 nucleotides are TGTGCCAGCAGTTATAGGGGGGACAGGGGGCGTACTGAAGCTTTCTTT. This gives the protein CASSYRGDRGRTEAFF.

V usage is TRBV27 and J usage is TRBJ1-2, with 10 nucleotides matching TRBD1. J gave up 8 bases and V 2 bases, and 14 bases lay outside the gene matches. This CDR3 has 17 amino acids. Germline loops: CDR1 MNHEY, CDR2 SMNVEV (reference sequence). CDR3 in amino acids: CASSLRTGTGDYRGYTF. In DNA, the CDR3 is TGTGCCAGCAGTTTAAGAACCGGGACAGGGGATTATCGAGGCTACACCTTC.

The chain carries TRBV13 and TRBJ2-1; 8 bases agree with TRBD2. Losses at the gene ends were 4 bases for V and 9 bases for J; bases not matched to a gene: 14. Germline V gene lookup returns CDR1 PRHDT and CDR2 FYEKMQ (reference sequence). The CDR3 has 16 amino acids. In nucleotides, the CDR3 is TGTGCCAGCAGCTGGGGTGGGGCGGGGGGCCCCCCTGAGCAGTTCTTC. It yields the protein CASSWGGAGGPPEQFF.

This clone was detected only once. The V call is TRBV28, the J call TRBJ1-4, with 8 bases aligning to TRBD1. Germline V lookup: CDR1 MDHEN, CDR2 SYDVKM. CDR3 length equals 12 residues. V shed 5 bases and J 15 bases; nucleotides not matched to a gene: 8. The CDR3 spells CASSVGQGKVFF. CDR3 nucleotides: TGTGCCAGCAGTGTAGGACAGGGTAAGGTGTTTTTT.

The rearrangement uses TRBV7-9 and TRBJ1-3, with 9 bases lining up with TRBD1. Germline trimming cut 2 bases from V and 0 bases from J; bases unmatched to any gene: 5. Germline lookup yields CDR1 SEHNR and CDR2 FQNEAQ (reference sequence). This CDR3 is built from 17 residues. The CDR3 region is CASSLNKGQGSGNTIYF. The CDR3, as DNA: TGTGCCAGCAGCTTAAATAAGGGACAGGGCTCTGGAAACACCATATATTTT.

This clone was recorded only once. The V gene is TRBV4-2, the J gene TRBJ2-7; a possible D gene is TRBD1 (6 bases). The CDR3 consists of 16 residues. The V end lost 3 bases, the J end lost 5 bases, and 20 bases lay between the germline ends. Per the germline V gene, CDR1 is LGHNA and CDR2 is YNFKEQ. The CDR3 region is CASSQVTGLKVDEQYF. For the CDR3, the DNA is TGTGCCAGCAGCCAGGTAACAGGGTTGAAGGTAGACGAGCAGTACTTC.

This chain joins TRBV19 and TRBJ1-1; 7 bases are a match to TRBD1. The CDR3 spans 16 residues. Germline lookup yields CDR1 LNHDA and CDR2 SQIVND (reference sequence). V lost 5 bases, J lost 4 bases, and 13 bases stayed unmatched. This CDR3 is CASSPILTGSGTEAFF. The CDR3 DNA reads TGTGCCAGTAGTCCGATTTTGACAGGGTCGGGCACTGAAGCTTTCTTT. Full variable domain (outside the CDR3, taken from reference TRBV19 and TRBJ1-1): DGGITQSPKYLFRKEGQNVTLSCEQNLNHDAMYWYRQDPGQGLRLIYYSQIVNDFQKGDIAEGYSVSREKKESFPLTVTSAQKNPTAFYLCASSPILTGSGTEAFFGQGTRLTVV.

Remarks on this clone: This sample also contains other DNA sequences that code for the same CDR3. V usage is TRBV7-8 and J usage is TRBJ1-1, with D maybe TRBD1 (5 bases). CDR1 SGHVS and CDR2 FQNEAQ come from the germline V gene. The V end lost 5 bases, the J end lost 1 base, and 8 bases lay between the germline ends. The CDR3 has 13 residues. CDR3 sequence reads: CASSRGGNTEAFF. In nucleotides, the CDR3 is TGTGCCAGCAGCCGGGGGGGGAACACTGAAGCTTTCTTT. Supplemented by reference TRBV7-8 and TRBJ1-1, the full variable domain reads GAGVSQSPRYKVAKRGQDVALRCDPISGHVSLFWYQQALGQGPEFLTYFQNEAQLDKSGLPSDRFFAERPEGSVSTLKIQRTQQEDSAVYLCASSRGGNTEAFFGQGTRLTVV.

The CDR3: CATHVGGTVSPLHF. The DNA for the CDR3 is TGTGCCACACACGTGGGGGGGACGGTTTCACCCCTCCACTTT. V and J are TRBV6-5 and TRBJ1-6, with D possibly being TRBD1 (5 bases). Germline CDR1 reads MNHEY; CDR2 reads SVGAGI. The V gene lost 10 bases and the J gene lost 9 bases, with 19 bases spanning the gap. CDR3 size: 14 residues.

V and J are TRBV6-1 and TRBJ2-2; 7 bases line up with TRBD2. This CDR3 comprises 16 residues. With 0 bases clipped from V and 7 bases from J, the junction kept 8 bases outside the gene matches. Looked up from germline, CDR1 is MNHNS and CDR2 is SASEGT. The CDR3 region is CASSEAGLLQGGELFF. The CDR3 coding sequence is TGTGCCAGCAGTGAAGCGGGACTACTCCAGGGCGGGGAGCTGTTTTTT.

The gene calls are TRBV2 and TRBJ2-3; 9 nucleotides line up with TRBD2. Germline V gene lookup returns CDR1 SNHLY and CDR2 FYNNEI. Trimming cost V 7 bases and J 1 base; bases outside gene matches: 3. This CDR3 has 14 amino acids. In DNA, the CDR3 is TGTGCCAGCAACCCTAGCGGGGGCACAGATACGCAGTATTTT. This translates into CASNPSGGTDTQYF.

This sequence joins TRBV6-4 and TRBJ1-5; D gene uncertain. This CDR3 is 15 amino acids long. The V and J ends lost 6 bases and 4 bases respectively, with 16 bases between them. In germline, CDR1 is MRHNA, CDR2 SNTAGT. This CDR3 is CASSGILHSNQPQHF. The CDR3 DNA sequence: TGTGCCAGCAGCGGAATTTTGCACAGTAATCAGCCCCAGCATTTT.

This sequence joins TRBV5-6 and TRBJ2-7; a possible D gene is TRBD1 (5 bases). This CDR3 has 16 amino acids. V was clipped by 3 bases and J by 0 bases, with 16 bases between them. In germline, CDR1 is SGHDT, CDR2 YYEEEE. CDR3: CASSSRIEDTSYEQYF. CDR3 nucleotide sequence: TGTGCCAGCAGCTCCCGAATCGAGGACACCTCCTACGAGCAGTACTTC.